One sample yielded the 3 T cell receptor beta chains listed below, sequenced in a study of siplizumab effects on memory and regulatory T cells. Method: immunoSEQ multiplex PCR; TCRdb's copy keeps in-frame clones and lacks some. This sample has tens of thousands of clones, with around 97% found just once. Sequencing input: naive CD8+ T cells sorted from blood. Receptors originate from a human donor in good health.

The V gene is TRBV6-1, the J gene TRBJ2-7; D gene unclear. The CDR3 has 12 residues. Per germline, CDR1 MNHNS and CDR2 SASEGT. Trimming shortened V by 6 bases and J by 2 bases, and 8 bases separated the two germline ends. This CDR3 is CASSPGTYEQYF. The CDR3 coding sequence is TGTGCCAGCAGCCCCGGAACCTACGAGCAGTACTTC.

The rearrangement links TRBV4-2 to TRBJ2-1, with D maybe TRBD2 (7 bases). Trimming left V 4 bases short and J 5 bases short, with 18 bases between. CDR1 LGHNA and CDR2 YNFKEQ come from the germline V gene. The CDR3 is 16 amino acids. The CDR3 loop reads CASSPQGRGLNNEQFF. The CDR3 region has the DNA TGTGCCAGCAGCCCTCAGGGCAGGGGACTAAACAATGAGCAGTTCTTC.

This chain connects TRBV30 to TRBJ1-4, with TRBD1 matching 9 bases. V lost 6 bases, J lost 1 base, and 3 bases stayed unmatched. Germline CDR1 and CDR2: GTSNPN and SVGIG (reference sequence). The CDR3 sequence is 14 residues long. In DNA, the CDR3 is TGTGCCTGCCGGGACAGGGAAACTAATGAAAAACTGTTTTTT. Translation gives CACRDRETNEKLFF.